This entry is about one T cell receptor beta chain. The antigen is not known. The entry originates in a study of T cell responses to AZD1222 COVID-19 vaccine. Overall study findings and caveats: Recipients of AZD1222 seropositive at baseline numbered only 5 or 6.

The protocol was immunoSEQ multiplex PCR, while the TCRdb copy is restricted to in-frame clones and leaves out a portion. The data contain 250,000 to 300,000 clones, 94% of them singletons. Germline V lookup: CDR1 LGHDT, CDR2 YNNKEL (reference sequence). The CDR3 consists of 14 residues. The V gene end was trimmed by 0 bases and the J gene end by 6 bases; junction bases not matched to a gene: 4. The genes are TRBV3-1 (or the pseudogene TRBV3-2) and TRBJ1-1; the match to TRBD1 covers 7 bases. The clonotype originates from an adult who received the AZD1222 COVID-19 vaccine. This material consisted of peripheral blood, taken 28 days after the second AZD1222 dose. As DNA, the CDR3 is TGTGCCAGCAGCCAAGATAAGGGGGCCTCTGAAGCTTTCTTT. This codes for CASSQDKGASEAFF.